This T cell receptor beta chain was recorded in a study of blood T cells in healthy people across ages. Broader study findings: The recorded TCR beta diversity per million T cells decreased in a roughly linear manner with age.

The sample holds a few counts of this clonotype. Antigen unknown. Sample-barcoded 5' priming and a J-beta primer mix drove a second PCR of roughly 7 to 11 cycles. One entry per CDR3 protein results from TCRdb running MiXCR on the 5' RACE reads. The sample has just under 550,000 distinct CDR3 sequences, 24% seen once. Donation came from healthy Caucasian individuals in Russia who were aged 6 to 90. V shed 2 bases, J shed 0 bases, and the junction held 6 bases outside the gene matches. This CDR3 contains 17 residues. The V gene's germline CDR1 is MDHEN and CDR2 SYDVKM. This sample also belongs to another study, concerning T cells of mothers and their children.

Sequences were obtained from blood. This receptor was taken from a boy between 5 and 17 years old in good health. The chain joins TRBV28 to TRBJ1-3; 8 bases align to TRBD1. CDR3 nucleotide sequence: TGTGCCAGCAGTTTACCCGGACAGGGTCTCTCTGGAAACACCATATATTTT. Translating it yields CASSLPGQGLSGNTIYF. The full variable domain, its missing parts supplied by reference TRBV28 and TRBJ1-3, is DVKVTQSSRYLVKRTGEKVFLECVQDMDHENMFWYRQDPGLGLRLIYFSYDVKMKEKGDIPEGYSVSREKKERFSLILESASTNQTSMYLCASSLPGQGLSGNTIYFGEGSWLTVV.